These 22 T cell receptor beta chains were sequenced from one sample in a study of cytomegalovirus exposure and HLA in healthy donors. In the PCR, 60 Vbeta and 13 Jbeta primers were used. Here immunoSEQ multiplex PCR was the method, and the copy in TCRdb shows in-frame clones only, minus some. In the table there are under 200,000 clones, around three quarters of which are singletons. The sequenced sample was PBMCs. The origin of the receptors is a man aged 40-50 years in good health and CMV-seronegative.

The sample holds one count of this clone. The chain carries TRBV9 and TRBJ2-2, with 15 bases that match TRBD2. The CDR3 totals 20 residues. Germline V gives CDR1 SGDLS, CDR2 YYNGEE. V gave up 4 bases and J gave up 6 bases; unmatched junction bases: 16. CDR3 sequence: CASSHRTSGRAKEFAGELFF. The DNA of the CDR3 is TGTGCCAGCAGCCACAGGACTAGCGGGAGGGCCAAGGAGTTCGCCGGGGAGCTGTTTTTT.

This clone was observed a few times. V usage is TRBV5-6 and J usage is TRBJ1-2; D not resolved. Per the germline V gene, CDR1 is SGHDT and CDR2 is YYEEEE. The ends were cut back, 1 base at V and 4 bases at J, with 8 bases in the middle. The CDR3 totals 13 residues. In DNA form, the CDR3 reads TGTGCCAGCAGCTTGCCGGGGTCCTATGGCTACACCTTC. Its protein is CASSLPGSYGYTF.

The chain is built from TRBV7-9 and TRBJ2-7; 9 bases are shared with TRBD2. J lost 0 bases, V lost 4 bases, and 7 bases had no gene match. The germline V gene has CDR1 SEHNR and CDR2 FQNEAQ (reference sequence). This CDR3 is built from 16 residues. The CDR3 spells CASSSRLAESSYEQYF. The CDR3 region has the DNA TGTGCCAGCAGCTCCCGACTAGCGGAAAGCTCCTACGAGCAGTACTTC.

The chain couples TRBV15 to TRBJ2-1; D might be TRBD2 (7 bases). The CDR3 is 14 amino acids. Trimming took 3 bases from V and 6 from J, leaving 12 bases between them. CDR1 is LNHNV, CDR2 YYDKDF, per germline (reference sequence). DNA of the CDR3: TGTGCCACCAGCAGTGGAAGGGGGGGCAATGAGCAGTTCTTC. Its protein product is CATSSGRGGNEQFF.

The chain carries TRBV29-1 and TRBJ2-5; 7 positions match TRBD1. This CDR3 has 17 amino acids. Germline V gene data show CDR1 as SQVTM and CDR2 as ANQGSEA. The V segment lost 3 bases and the J segment 1 base; nucleotides outside the gene matches: 14. CDR3 amino acids: CSVESPQGAGGQETQYF. CDR3 sequence (DNA): TGCAGCGTTGAGAGCCCCCAGGGAGCAGGGGGCCAAGAGACCCAGTACTTC.

The CDR3 loop reads CASSVSGGRYTEAFF. DNA for the CDR3: TGTGCCAGCAGCGTAAGCGGGGGTCGGTACACTGAAGCTTTCTTT. The chain has TRBV9 and TRBJ1-1; D is perhaps TRBD1 (5 bases). Germline loops: CDR1 SGDLS, CDR2 YYNGEE. Trimming shortened V by 1 base and J by 3 bases, and 13 bases separated the two germline ends. The length of the CDR3 is 15 residues.

The chain combines TRBV11-2 with TRBJ1-3; D is perhaps TRBD1 (5 bases). The CDR3 is 13 amino acids. Trimming shortened V by 8 bases and J by 5 bases, and 13 bases separated the two germline ends. Germline V CDR1 and CDR2: SGHAT, FQNNGV. CDR3 coding DNA: TGTGCCAGCGGGACTCCCGGGCGAAACACCATATATTTT. As protein: CASGTPGRNTIYF.

V is TRBV30 and J is TRBJ2-2; weak D call: TRBD1 (6 bases). The CDR3 extends over 15 amino acids. The germline CDR1 and CDR2 sequences are GTSNPN and SVGIG (reference sequence). V shed 8 bases and J shed 6 bases, with 22 bases lying between them. The CDR3 reads CASESGASSPGELFF. The CDR3 DNA follows: TGTGCCAGTGAATCAGGGGCCTCTAGCCCCGGGGAGCTGTTTTTT.

The V call is TRBV18, the J call TRBJ1-2, with 7 bases matching TRBD1. The J segment lost 8 bases and the V segment lost 6 bases, leaving 12 bases of the junction unmatched. Germline CDR1 reads KGHSH; CDR2 reads LQKENI. The CDR3 covers 14 residues. The CDR3 DNA is TGTGCCAGCTCCCCAGAGGAGGGGGCTTGGGGCTACACCTTC. Translated, it gives CASSPEEGAWGYTF.

The rearrangement joins TRBV6-1 to TRBJ1-5; D not resolved. Germline CDR1 MNHNS, CDR2 SASEGT. V shed 6 bases and J shed 3 bases, with 6 bases lying between them. The CDR3 is made up of 12 amino acids. CDR3 protein: CASRSLNQPQHF. The CDR3 DNA is TGTGCCAGCAGATCTCTCAATCAGCCCCAGCATTTT.

The chain is built from TRBV5-5 and TRBJ1-2; D gene unclear. CDR1 SGHKS and CDR2 YYEKEE come from the germline V gene (reference sequence). V shed 5 bases and J shed 8 bases, with 22 bases lying between them. The CDR3 loop spans 15 amino acids. The CDR3 nucleotides are TGTGCCAGCAGTTATCAGCCAGCTTTCACGGGAGGCTACACCTTC. Protein: CASSYQPAFTGGYTF.

CDR3 coding DNA: TGCGCCAGCAGCTTGGCGCCAGGGGTGAGCACTGAAGCTTTCTTT. Its protein product is CASSLAPGVSTEAFF. The rearrangement joins TRBV5-1 to TRBJ1-1; a weak D match, TRBD1 (6 bases). Per the germline V gene, CDR1 is SGHRS and CDR2 is YFSETQ. This CDR3 has 15 residues. V lost 0 bases and J 4 bases, leaving 13 bases between the germline ends.

V gene TRBV4-1 combines with J gene TRBJ2-1; 14 bases are a match to TRBD2. This CDR3 has 16 residues. Germline lookup yields CDR1 MGHRA and CDR2 YSYEKL. V was pared by 4 bases and J by 6 bases, with 5 bases of the junction left unmatched. CDR3 sequence (DNA): TGCGCCAGCAGCCTAAGACTAGCGGGAGGGGGCAATGAGCAGTTCTTC. Amino acid sequence: CASSLRLAGGGNEQFF.

The chain is built from TRBV18 and TRBJ1-1; a weak D match, TRBD1 (5 bases). Per germline, CDR1 KGHSH and CDR2 LQKENI. The CDR3 has 13 amino acids. V was pared by 6 bases and J by 4 bases, with 12 bases between. The chain's CDR3 is CASSPIGGTEAFF. The CDR3 DNA reads as TGTGCCAGCTCCCCCATCGGGGGCACTGAAGCTTTCTTT.

The rearrangement uses TRBV5-8 and TRBJ2-1; 15 nucleotides align to TRBD2. The V gene's germline CDR1 is SGHTS and CDR2 YDEGEE. The trim removed 4 bases at V and 7 bases at J, leaving 15 bases unmatched. There are 19 residues in the CDR3. CDR3 sequence reads: CASSQFGLAGGQGGNEQFF. As DNA, the CDR3 is TGTGCCAGCAGCCAGTTTGGACTAGCGGGGGGGCAAGGGGGGAATGAGCAGTTCTTC.

The rearrangement joins TRBV9 to TRBJ1-4; no definite D call. V dropped 3 bases and J dropped 1 base, with 7 bases sitting between them. CDR1 and CDR2 from the germline V gene are SGDLS and YYNGEE. This CDR3 has 14 residues. The CDR3 nucleotides are TGTGCCAGCAGCGCAAGCGGAACTAATGAAAAACTGTTTTTT. As protein: CASSASGTNEKLFF.

The V gene is TRBV9, the J gene TRBJ1-3; 7 bases are a match to TRBD1. Germline trimming cut 4 bases from V and 3 bases from J; bases unmatched to any gene: 7. CDR3 length: 15 residues. Germline CDR1 and CDR2: SGDLS and YYNGEE. DNA of the CDR3: TGTGCCAGCAGCTCCCGGACAGGAGGTGGAAACACCATATATTTT. It translates to CASSSRTGGGNTIYF.

This clone was observed a single time. The rearrangement links TRBV7-3 to TRBJ2-7; D not resolved. V dropped 3 bases and J dropped 1 base, with 7 bases sitting between them. The CDR3 contains 13 residues. Germline V gene sequence: CDR1 SGHTA, CDR2 FQGTGA. This chain's CDR3 is CASSFTASYEQYF. Written as DNA, the CDR3 is TGTGCCAGCAGCTTTACAGCTTCCTACGAGCAGTACTTC.

This chain links TRBV7-9 with TRBJ2-7; tentative D call: TRBD1 (6 bases). CDR3 length equals 14 residues. Germline-derived CDR1 and CDR2 are SEHNR and FQNEAQ (reference sequence). The V gene lost 4 bases and the J gene lost 3 bases, with 13 bases spanning the gap. DNA of the CDR3: TGTGCCAGCAGCTCGCCAGGGGTGGGCTACGAGCAGTACTTC. Amino acids: CASSSPGVGYEQYF.

The chain recombines TRBV5-6 with TRBJ2-2; 11 bases agree with TRBD1. Trimming at V came to 4 bases and at J to 4 bases, leaving 3 bases not matched to a gene. CDR3 size: 15 residues. Germline V gene sequence: CDR1 SGHDT, CDR2 YYEEEE. The CDR3 DNA reads TGTGCCAGCAGCCCGGACAGGGGGCTCACCGGGGAGCTGTTTTTT. Amino acid sequence: CASSPDRGLTGELFF.

The chain carries TRBV6-5 and TRBJ1-1; unclear D gene. V was cut by 4 bases and J by 0 bases, with 12 bases left in between. Germline-derived CDR1 and CDR2 are MNHEY and SVGAGI. This CDR3 is 15 amino acids long. CDR3 sequence: CASSSPGSMNTEAFF. The CDR3 bases are TGTGCCAGCAGTTCACCGGGATCTATGAACACTGAAGCTTTCTTT.

The J gene is TRBJ2-3, the V gene TRBV4-3; 8 positions match TRBD2. This CDR3 spans 17 amino acids. Trimming removed 1 base from V and 3 bases from J; junction bases left unmatched: 9. Germline CDR1 LGHNA, CDR2 YSLEER. For the CDR3, the DNA is TGCGCCAGCAGCCAAGGGGCGTGGCAGCGGGAGACAGATACGCAGTATTTT. This sequence encodes CASSQGAWQRETDTQYF.